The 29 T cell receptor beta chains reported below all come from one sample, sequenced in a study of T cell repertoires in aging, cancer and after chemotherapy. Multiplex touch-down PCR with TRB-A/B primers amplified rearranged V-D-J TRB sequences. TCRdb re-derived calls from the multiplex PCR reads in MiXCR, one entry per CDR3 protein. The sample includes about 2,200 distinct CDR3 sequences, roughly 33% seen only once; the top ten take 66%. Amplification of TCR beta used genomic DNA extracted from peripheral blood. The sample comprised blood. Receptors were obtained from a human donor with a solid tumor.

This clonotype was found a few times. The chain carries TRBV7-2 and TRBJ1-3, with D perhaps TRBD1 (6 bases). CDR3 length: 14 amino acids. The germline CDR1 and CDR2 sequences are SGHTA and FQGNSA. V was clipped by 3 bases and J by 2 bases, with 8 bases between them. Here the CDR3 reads CASSFRQAGNTIYF. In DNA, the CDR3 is TGTGCCAGCAGCTTTAGACAGGCTGGAAACACCATATATTTT.

The CDR3: CASRPLTGGNTEAFF. DNA of the CDR3: TGTGCCAGCAGACCCCTGACAGGGGGAAACACTGAAGCTTTCTTT. This rearrangement joins TRBV6-5 to TRBJ1-1; TRBD1 aligns across 9 bases. This CDR3 comprises 15 residues. With 6 bases clipped from V and 2 bases from J, the junction kept 7 bases outside the gene matches. Germline V gene sequence: CDR1 MNHEY, CDR2 SVGAGI.

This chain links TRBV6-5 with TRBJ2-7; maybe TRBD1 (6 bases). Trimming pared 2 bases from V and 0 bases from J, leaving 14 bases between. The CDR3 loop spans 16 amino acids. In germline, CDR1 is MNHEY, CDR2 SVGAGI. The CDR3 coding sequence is TGTGCCAGCAGTTACGCCCAGACAGGTTACTCCTACGAGCAGTACTTC. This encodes CASSYAQTGYSYEQYF.

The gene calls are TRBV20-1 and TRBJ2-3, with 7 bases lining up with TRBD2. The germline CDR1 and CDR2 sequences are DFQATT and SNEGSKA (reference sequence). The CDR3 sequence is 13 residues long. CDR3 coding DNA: TGCAGCGGTTTGGGGGGGAGCACAGATACGCAGTATTTT. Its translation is CSGLGGSTDTQYF.

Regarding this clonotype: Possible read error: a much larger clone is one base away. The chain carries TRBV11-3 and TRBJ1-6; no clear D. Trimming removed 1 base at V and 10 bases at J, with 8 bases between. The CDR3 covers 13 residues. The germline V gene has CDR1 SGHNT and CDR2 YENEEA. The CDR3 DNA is TGTGCCAGCAGCTTAGCGGCCGCATCACCCCTCCACTTT. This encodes CASSLAAASPLHF.

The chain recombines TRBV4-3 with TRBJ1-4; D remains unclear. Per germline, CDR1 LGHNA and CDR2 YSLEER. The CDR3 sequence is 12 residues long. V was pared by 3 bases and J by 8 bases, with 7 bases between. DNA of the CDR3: TGCGCCAGCAGCCACCTGCCGGAAAAACTGTTTTTT. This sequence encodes CASSHLPEKLFF.

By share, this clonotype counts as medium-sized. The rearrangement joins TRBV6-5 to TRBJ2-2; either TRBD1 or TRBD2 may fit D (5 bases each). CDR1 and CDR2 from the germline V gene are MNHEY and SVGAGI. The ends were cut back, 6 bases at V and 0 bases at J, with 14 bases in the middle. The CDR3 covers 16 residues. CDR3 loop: CASSYSGTTNTGELFF. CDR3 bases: TGTGCCAGCAGCTATTCCGGGACGACGAACACCGGGGAGCTGTTTTTT.

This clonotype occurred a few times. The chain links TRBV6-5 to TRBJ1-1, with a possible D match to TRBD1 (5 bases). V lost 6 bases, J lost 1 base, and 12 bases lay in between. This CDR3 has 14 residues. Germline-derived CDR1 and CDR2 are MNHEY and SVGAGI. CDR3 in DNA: TGTGCCAGCAGATGGAGGGGACCGAACACTGAAGCTTTCTTT. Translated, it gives CASRWRGPNTEAFF.

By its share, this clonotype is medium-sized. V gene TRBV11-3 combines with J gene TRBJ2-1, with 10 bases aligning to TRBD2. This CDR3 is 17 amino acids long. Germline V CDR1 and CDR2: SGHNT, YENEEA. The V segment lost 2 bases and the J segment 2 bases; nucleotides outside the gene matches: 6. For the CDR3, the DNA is TGTGCCAGCAGCTTAAGAAATAGCGGGGGGACCTACAATGAGCAGTTCTTC. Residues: CASSLRNSGGTYNEQFF.

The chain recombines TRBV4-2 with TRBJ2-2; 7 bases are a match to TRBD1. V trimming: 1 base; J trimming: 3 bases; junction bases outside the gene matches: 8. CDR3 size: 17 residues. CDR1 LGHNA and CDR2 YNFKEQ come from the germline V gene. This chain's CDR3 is CASSQGPTGKDTGELFF. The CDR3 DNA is TGTGCCAGCAGCCAAGGCCCGACAGGGAAAGACACCGGGGAGCTGTTTTTT.

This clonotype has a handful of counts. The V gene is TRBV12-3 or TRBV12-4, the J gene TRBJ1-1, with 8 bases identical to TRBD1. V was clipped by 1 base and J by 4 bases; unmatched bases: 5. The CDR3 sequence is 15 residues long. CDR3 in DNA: TGTGCCAGCAGTTTAGTGGGACAGGTAATCACTGAAGCTTTCTTT. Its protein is CASSLVGQVITEAFF.

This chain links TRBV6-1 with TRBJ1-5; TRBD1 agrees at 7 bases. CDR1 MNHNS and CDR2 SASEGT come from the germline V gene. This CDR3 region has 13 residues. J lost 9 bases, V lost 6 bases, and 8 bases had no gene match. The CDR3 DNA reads TGTGCCAGCAGGGACAGGTTGACACCGCCCCAGCATTTT. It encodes CASRDRLTPPQHF.

The CDR3 sequence is CASSLQENTEAFF. CDR3 nucleotide sequence: TGTGCCAGCAGTTTACAGGAGAACACTGAAGCTTTCTTT. The chain carries TRBV12-3 or TRBV12-4 and TRBJ1-1, with D unclear. Trimming removed 2 bases at V and 1 base at J, with 5 bases between. The CDR3 has 13 amino acids.

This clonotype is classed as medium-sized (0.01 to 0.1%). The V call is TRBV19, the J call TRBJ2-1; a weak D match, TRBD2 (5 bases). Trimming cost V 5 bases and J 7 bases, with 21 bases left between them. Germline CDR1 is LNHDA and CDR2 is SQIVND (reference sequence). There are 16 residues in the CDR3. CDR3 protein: CASSSPLLAPKNEQFF. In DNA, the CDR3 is TGTGCCAGTAGTTCTCCCCTGCTAGCACCGAAGAATGAGCAGTTCTTC.

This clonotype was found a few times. CDR3 amino acids: CASNKGQGANIQYF. CDR3 sequence (DNA): TGTGCCAGCAACAAAGGACAGGGGGCGAACATTCAGTACTTC. The chain carries TRBV6-5 and TRBJ2-4, with TRBD1 matching over 11 bases. The J segment lost 7 bases and the V segment lost 7 bases, leaving 6 bases of the junction unmatched. The CDR3 has 14 residues. Per germline, CDR1 MNHEY and CDR2 SVGAGI.

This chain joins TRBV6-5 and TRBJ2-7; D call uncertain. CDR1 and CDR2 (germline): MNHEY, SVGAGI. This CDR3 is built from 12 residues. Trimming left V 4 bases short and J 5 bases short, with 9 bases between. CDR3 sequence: CASSWSVHEQYF. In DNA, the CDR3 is TGTGCCAGCAGTTGGTCAGTTCACGAGCAGTACTTC.

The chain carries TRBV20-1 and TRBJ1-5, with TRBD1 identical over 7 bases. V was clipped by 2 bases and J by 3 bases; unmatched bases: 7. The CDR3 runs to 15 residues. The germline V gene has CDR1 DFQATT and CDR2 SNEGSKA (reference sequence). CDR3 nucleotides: TGCAGTGCTAGAAAGGGGGACAGCTACAATCAGCCCCAGCATTTT. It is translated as CSARKGDSYNQPQHF.

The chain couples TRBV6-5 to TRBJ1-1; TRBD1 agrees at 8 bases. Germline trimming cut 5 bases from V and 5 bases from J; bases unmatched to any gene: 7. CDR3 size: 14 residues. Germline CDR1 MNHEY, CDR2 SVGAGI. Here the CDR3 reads CASSGGRGLTEAFF. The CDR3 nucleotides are TGTGCCAGCAGTGGGGGCAGGGGGCTAACTGAAGCTTTCTTT.

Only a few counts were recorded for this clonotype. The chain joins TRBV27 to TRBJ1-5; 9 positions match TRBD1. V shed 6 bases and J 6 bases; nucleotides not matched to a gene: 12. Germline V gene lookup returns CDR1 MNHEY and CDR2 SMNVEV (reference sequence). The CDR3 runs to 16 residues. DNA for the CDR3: TGTGCCAGCAGCCCAGGACAGGGGAGATCCGGTCAGCCCCAGCATTTT. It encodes CASSPGQGRSGQPQHF.

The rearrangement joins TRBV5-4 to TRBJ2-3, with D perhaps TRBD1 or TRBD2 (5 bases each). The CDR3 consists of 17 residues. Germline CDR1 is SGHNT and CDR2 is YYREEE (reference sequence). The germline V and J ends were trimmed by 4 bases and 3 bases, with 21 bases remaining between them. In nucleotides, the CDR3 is TGTGCCAGCAGCCGGGGCCCCCAACTACAGGATACAGATACGCAGTATTTT. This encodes CASSRGPQLQDTDTQYF.

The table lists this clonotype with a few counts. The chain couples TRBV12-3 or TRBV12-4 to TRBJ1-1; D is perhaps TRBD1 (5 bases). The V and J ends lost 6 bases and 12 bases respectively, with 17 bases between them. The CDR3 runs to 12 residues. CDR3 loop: CASRPQTGETFF. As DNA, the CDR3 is TGTGCCAGCAGGCCCCAGACGGGGGAAACTTTCTTT.

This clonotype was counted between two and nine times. CDR3 region: CASSPLGVWTSGRYEQYF. In nucleotides, the CDR3 is TGTGCCAGCTCACCACTTGGTGTTTGGACTAGCGGACGGTACGAGCAGTACTTC. The rearrangement joins TRBV18 to TRBJ2-7, with TRBD2 matching over 10 bases. CDR1 and CDR2 (germline): KGHSH, LQKENI. V was clipped by 1 base and J by 4 bases; unmatched bases: 13. The CDR3 extends over 18 amino acids.

This CDR3 is CSAVRPPNTEAFF. In DNA, the CDR3 is TGCAGCGCCGTCAGGCCCCCGAACACTGAAGCTTTCTTT. The J gene is TRBJ1-1, the V gene TRBV29-1; no reliable D call. CDR3 length equals 13 residues. V shed 7 bases and J shed 1 base, with 13 bases lying between them. The V gene's germline CDR1 is SQVTM and CDR2 ANQGSEA.

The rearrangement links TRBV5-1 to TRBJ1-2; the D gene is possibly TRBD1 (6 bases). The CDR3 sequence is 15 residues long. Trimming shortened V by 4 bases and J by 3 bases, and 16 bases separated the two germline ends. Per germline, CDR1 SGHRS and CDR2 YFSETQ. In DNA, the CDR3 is TGCGCCAGCAGCCTCCAAGGGGGGCTTGACTATGGCTACACCTTC. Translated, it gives CASSLQGGLDYGYTF. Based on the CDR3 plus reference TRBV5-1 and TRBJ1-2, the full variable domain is KAGVTQTPRYLIKTRGQQVTLSCSPISGHRSVSWYQQTPGQGLQFLFEYFSETQRNKGNFPGRFSGRQFSNSRSEMNVSTLELGDSALYLCASSLQGGLDYGYTFGSGTRLTVV.

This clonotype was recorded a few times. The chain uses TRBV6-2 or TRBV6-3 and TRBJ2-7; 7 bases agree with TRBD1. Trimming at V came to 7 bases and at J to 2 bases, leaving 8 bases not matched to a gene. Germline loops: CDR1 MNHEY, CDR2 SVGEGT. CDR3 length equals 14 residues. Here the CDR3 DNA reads TGTGCCAGCAATACCCCGGACAGGACCTACGAGCAGTACTTC. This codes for CASNTPDRTYEQYF.

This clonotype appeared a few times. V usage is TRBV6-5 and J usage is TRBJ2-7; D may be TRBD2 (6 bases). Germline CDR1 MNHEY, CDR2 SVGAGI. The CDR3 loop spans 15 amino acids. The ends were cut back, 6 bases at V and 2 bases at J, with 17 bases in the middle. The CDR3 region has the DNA TGTGCCAGCAGCGGCTACGGGAGCCCGACCTACGAGCAGTACTTC. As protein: CASSGYGSPTYEQYF.

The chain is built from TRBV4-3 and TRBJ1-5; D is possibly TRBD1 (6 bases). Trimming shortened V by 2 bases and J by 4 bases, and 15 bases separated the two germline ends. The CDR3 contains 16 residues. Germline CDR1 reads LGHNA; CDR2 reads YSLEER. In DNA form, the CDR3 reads TGCGCCAGCAGCCAAAGGAGAGGGGGTTTAAATCAGCCCCAGCATTTT. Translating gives CASSQRRGGLNQPQHF.

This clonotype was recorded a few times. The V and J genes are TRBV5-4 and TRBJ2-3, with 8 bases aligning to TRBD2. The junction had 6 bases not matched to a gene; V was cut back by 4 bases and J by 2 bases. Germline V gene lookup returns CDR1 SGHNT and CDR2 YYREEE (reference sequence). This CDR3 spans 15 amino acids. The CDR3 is CASSRSGGSTDTQYF. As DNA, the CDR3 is TGTGCCAGCAGCCGGAGCGGGGGCTCCACAGATACGCAGTATTTT. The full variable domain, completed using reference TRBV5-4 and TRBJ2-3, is ETGVTQSPTHLIKTRGQQVTLRCSSQSGHNTVSWYQQALGQGPQFIFQYYREEENGRGNFPPRFSGLQFPNYSSELNVNALELDDSALYLCASSRSGGSTDTQYFGPGTRLTVL.

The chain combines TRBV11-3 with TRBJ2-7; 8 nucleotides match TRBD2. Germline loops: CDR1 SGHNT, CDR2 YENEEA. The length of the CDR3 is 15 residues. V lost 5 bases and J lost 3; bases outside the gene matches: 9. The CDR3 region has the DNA TGTGCCAGCAGCCCCCCCCAGAGCGGGGGCTACGAGCAGTACTTC. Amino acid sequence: CASSPPQSGGYEQYF.